Below, 4 T cell receptor beta chains from the same sample are listed, as sequenced in a study of blood T cell repertoires in COVID-19. Produced via immunoSEQ multiplex PCR; TCRdb's table is partial and in-frame only. The table shows approximately 290,000 clones, with 91% occurring only once. The sequenced sample was peripheral blood. The origin of the receptors is a woman between 25 and 40 years old with COVID-19, enrolled during active disease.

This chain links TRBV3-1 (or the pseudogene TRBV3-2) with TRBJ2-3, with 7 bases matching TRBD2. The length of the CDR3 is 16 residues. CDR1 is LGHDT and CDR2 is YNNKEL in the germline V gene (reference sequence). V trimming: 4 bases; J trimming: 2 bases; junction bases outside the gene matches: 9. The CDR3 reads CASSRQSGANTDTQYF. DNA of the CDR3: TGTGCCAGCAGCCGACAAAGCGGGGCAAACACAGATACGCAGTATTTT.

The V and J genes are TRBV25-1 and TRBJ1-1; 9 nucleotides line up with TRBD1. CDR3 size: 14 residues. Germline CDR1 MGHDK, CDR2 SYGVNS. Germline trimming cut 8 bases from V and 4 bases from J; bases unmatched to any gene: 8. This CDR3 is CASADRGSFTEAFF. The DNA for the CDR3 is TGTGCCAGCGCAGACAGGGGGAGTTTCACTGAAGCTTTCTTT.

The chain links TRBV7-9 to TRBJ2-1; perhaps TRBD2 as D (6 bases). The CDR3 length is 16 residues. Trimming removed 4 bases from V and 3 bases from J, with 16 bases in between. Germline lookup yields CDR1 SEHNR and CDR2 FQNEAQ (reference sequence). This chain's CDR3 is CASSSVLAPNYNEQFF. In DNA form, the CDR3 reads TGTGCCAGCAGCTCCGTCCTAGCGCCTAACTACAATGAGCAGTTCTTC.

V and J are TRBV6-6 and TRBJ1-1; D is undetermined. The CDR3 loop spans 11 amino acids. With 2 bases removed from V and 11 bases from J, the gap between germline ends came to 9 bases. Per the germline V gene, CDR1 is MNHNY and CDR2 is SVGAGI (reference sequence). The CDR3 DNA reads TGTGCCAGCAGTTACGGAGTGTACGCTTTCTTT. Its protein product is CASSYGVYAFF.